This T cell receptor (beta chain) was identified in a study of T cells after yellow fever vaccination. The study's findings and limits: Compared with primary, the secondary response was weaker and peaked at day 5, not 15.

This clonotype was seen only a few times. What it binds is not known. TCRdb independently ran MiXCR on the 5' RACE reads; one entry per CDR3 protein. The repertoire holds hundreds of thousands of distinct CDR3 sequences, with around an eighth as singletons. The V gene lost 1 base and the J gene lost 4 bases, with 12 bases spanning the gap. Germline V CDR1 and CDR2: SGHNT, YYREEE (reference sequence). The CDR3 has 15 amino acids. The genes are TRBV5-4 and TRBJ2-1; D may be TRBD2 (5 bases). This sequence originates from a man aged 25-45 years who received the YFV17D yellow fever vaccine. This specimen was PBMCs, taken on the day of the yellow fever booster vaccination. Written as DNA, the CDR3 is TGTGCCAGCAGCTTGAAACTAGGTTCGTACAATGAGCAGTTCTTC. Amino acids: CASSLKLGSYNEQFF.